The rows below give T cell receptor beta chains drawn from one sample of a study of cytomegalovirus exposure and HLA in healthy donors. Sequencing was performed with immunoSEQ multiplex PCR; in TCRdb, only in-frame clones are kept and a portion is missing. In all, the sample yields 120,000 or so clones. Specimen: PBMCs. The source of these receptors is a young man in good health and CMV-seronegative. Each CDR3 is given with its conserved first and last residue. The D gene is left open where the match is weak.

TRBV5-6	TRBJ2-7	NA	TGTGCCAGCAGCGCCGACGGGATGTTATCCTACGAGCAGTACTTC	CASSADGMLSYEQYF
TRBV9	TRBJ1-2	NA	TGTGCCAGCAGCGTAGGACAGACTAACTATGGCTACACCTTC	CASSVGQTNYGYTF
TRBV5-1	TRBJ1-1	NA	TGCGCCAGCAGGAGTGGGAACACTGAAGCTTTCTTT	CASRSGNTEAFF
TRBV6-1	TRBJ1-5	TRBD1	TGTGCCAGCAGTGAAGTAGGACAGGGCCTCGGGCAGCCCCAGCATTTT	CASSEVGQGLGQPQHF
TRBV9	TRBJ2-3	TRBD2	TGTGCCAGCAGCGTAGGGAAGCCGGGGGGGTTCACAGATACGCAGTATTTT	CASSVGKPGGFTDTQYF
TRBV5-4	TRBJ1-2	TRBD1	TGTGCCAGCAGAAATACCGGGACAGGGCAGGGCTACACCTTC	CASRNTGTGQGYTF
TRBV5-6	TRBJ1-2	NA	TGTGCCAGCAGCTTACTGTCTCGGGGAAGGGCTAACTATGGCTACACCTTC	CASSLLSRGRANYGYTF
TRBV21-1	TRBJ2-5	NA	TGTGCCAGCAGCAATCCCACCGGGGGGGCGCGAGAGACCCAGTACTTC	CASSNPTGGARETQYF
TRBV15	TRBJ2-1	TRBD1	TGTGCCACCAGCAGAGACGGGACAGGGGTTGGCAATGAGCAGTTCTTC	CATSRDGTGVGNEQFF
TRBV6-1	TRBJ1-1	NA	TGTGCCAGCAGTGGCCAGGGGCGGAACACTGAAGCTTTCTTT	CASSGQGRNTEAFF
TRBV5-1	TRBJ2-3	TRBD2	TGCGCCAGCAGCTTGAGCGGGGGAATAAACACAGATACGCAGTATTTT	CASSLSGGINTDTQYF
TRBV2	TRBJ2-3	NA	TGTGCCAGCAGTGATTCAGCGGGCACAGATACGCAGTATTTT	CASSDSAGTDTQYF
TRBV6-1	TRBJ2-3	NA	TGTGCCAGCAGTGAAATGTATCGAGATACGCAGTATTTT	CASSEMYRDTQYF
TRBV6-5	TRBJ2-5	TRBD2	TGTGCCAGCAGTTACTCGACTAGCGCAGAGACCCAGTACTTC	CASSYSTSAETQYF
TRBV19	TRBJ1-1	NA	TGTGCCAGTAGTATAGCAGTTTTGATGAACACTGAAGCTTTCTTT	CASSIAVLMNTEAFF
TRBV9	TRBJ1-4	NA	TGTGCCAGCAGCGCCGGGGGGGGGACTGATGAAAAACTGTTTTTT	CASSAGGGTDEKLFF
TRBV18	TRBJ1-1	NA	TGTGCCAGCTCACTACAGGGCGCCAGGGCTGAAGCTTTCTTT	CASSLQGARAEAFF
TRBV6-5	TRBJ1-2	TRBD1	TGTGCCAGCAGTTACCGGGACAGAAACTATGGCTACACCTTC	CASSYRDRNYGYTF
TRBV4-1	TRBJ1-2	TRBD1	TGCGCCAGCAGCTTCGACAGGGCCTATGGCTACACCTTC	CASSFDRAYGYTF
TRBV30	TRBJ1-5	TRBD1	TGTGCCTACCAACGAGGGACAGGCAATCAGCCCCAGCATTTT	CAYQRGTGNQPQHF
TRBV19	TRBJ2-1	TRBD1	TGTGCCAGCGATCCCGGGACAGGGACTTACTATCATGAGCAGTTCTTC	CASDPGTGTYYHEQFF
TRBV5-1	TRBJ1-1	NA	TGCGCCAGCAGCTTGATGGGGGCGGACACTGAAGCTTTCTTT	CASSLMGADTEAFF
TRBV27	TRBJ1-5	TRBD1	TGTGCCAGCGGCTTGACAGGGGGCGGGTATAGCAATCAGCCCCAGCATTTT	CASGLTGGGYSNQPQHF
TRBV5-4	TRBJ1-2	NA	TGTGCCAGCAGCTTGGATCCCTCCAGGAGGGATGGCTACACCTTC	CASSLDPSRRDGYTF
TRBV29-1	TRBJ2-2	TRBD1	TGCAGCGCTCAACAGGGGGTGAACACCGGGGAGCTGTTTTTT	CSAQQGVNTGELFF
TRBV4-2	TRBJ1-2	NA	TGTGCCAGCAGCCAAGATCGTGGGGACATCTATGGCTACACCTTC	CASSQDRGDIYGYTF
TRBV6-6	TRBJ2-1	TRBD1	TGTGCCAGCAGTAAGGGACAGGGAAGTAGTAATGAGCAGTTCTTC	CASSKGQGSSNEQFF
TRBV18	TRBJ2-7	TRBD2	TGTGCCAGCTCACCGAACGGACTAGCGGGGGCTGCGAACGTTTTC	CASSPNGLAGAANVF
TRBV6-5	TRBJ2-7	NA	TGTGCCAGCACCCGAGCTGATACGAGCTCCTACGAGCAGTACTTC	CASTRADTSSYEQYF